This T cell receptor (beta chain) was profiled in a study of T cell repertoires in cytomegalovirus infection. About the study: Public TCR beta signature analysis indicated the presence of both CMV infection and matching HLA type. Study findings and constraints: CMV-specific HLA-C-restricted TCR beta clonotypes dominated the ex vivo response. Identification of carriers of CMV plus the relevant HLA was performed using cumulative public TCR beta family frequency.

The sample holds a few counts of this clonotype. No antigen is known for it. Via MiXCR, TCRdb re-called the reads, giving one row per CDR3 protein. Found here are about 180,000 distinct CDR3 sequences, about 15% of them singletons; the top ten hold more than 20%. The CDR3 covers 15 residues. V trimming: 4 bases; J trimming: 9 bases; junction bases outside the gene matches: 13. Germline CDR1 reads SEHNR; CDR2 reads FQNEAQ (reference sequence). This sequence was found in a human donor in good health (CMV status not recorded). Some clones in this sample may be carry-over from other donors' samples. The chain combines TRBV7-9 with TRBJ2-5; 8 bases line up with TRBD2. The sequencing sample was made of PBMCs. CDR3 coding DNA: TGTGCCAGCAGCTACCCCCTCCCGACTAGCGCGGCCCAGTACTTC. Translated: CASSYPLPTSAAQYF.